Here is one T cell receptor beta chain with its context. In the source study's methods: It was from reference gene primer amplification that nucleated cell counts were estimated. Assay: immunoSEQ multiplex PCR; the TCRdb copy retains only in-frame clones and omits some. That table is the source of V, J and clone size, and D and trimming were worked out from the DNA. Counted here are a few hundred thousand clones, roughly 80% occurring once; the ten biggest clones make up approximately 18%. The V gene's germline CDR1 is LGHDT and CDR2 YNNKEL (reference sequence). J gave up 8 bases and V 6 bases, and 8 bases lay outside the gene matches. The CDR3 covers 13 residues. This sample was included in a study of blood T cell repertoires in COVID-19. Across the whole study: COVID-19 samples collected from the United States, Italy and Spain covered acute and convalescent phases.

This receptor was identified in an elderly woman with active or convalescent COVID-19. The specimen sequenced was peripheral blood. The chain has TRBV3-1 (or the pseudogene TRBV3-2) and TRBJ1-2, with 8 bases lining up with TRBD1. The DNA of the CDR3 is TGTGCCAGCAGTTTCCAGGGGGCCGGGGGCTACACCTTC. It encodes CASSFQGAGGYTF.